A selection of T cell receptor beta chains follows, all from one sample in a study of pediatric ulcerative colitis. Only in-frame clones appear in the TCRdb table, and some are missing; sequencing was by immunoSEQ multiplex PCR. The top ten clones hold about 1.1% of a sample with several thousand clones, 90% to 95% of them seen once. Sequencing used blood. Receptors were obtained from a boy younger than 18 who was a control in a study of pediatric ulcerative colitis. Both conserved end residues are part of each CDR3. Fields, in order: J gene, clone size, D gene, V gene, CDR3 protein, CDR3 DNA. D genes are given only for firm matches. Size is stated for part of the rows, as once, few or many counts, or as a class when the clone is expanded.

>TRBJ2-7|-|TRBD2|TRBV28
CASSLPTSGRAGEQYF
TGTGCCAGCAGTTTACCGACTAGCGGGAGGGCCGGGGAGCAGTACTTC
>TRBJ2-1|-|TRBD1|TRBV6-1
CASSEHRGGGNEQFF
TGTGCCAGCAGTGAACACAGGGGTGGCGGCAATGAGCAGTTCTTC
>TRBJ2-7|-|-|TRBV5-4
CASSSAGGSYEQYF
TGTGCCAGCAGCTCGGCCGGCGGTTCCTACGAGCAGTACTTC
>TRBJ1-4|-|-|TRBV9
CASSVGSRTGEKLFF
TGTGCCAGCAGCGTAGGGTCGCGAACGGGTGAAAAACTGTTTTTT
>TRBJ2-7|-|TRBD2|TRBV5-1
CASSSLAGGNYEQYF
TGCGCCAGCAGTTCCCTAGCGGGAGGAAACTACGAGCAGTACTTC
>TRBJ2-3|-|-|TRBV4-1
CASSQDRATDTQYF
TGCGCCAGCAGCCAAGACAGAGCTACAGATACGCAGTATTTT
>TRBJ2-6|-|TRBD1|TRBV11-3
CASKKDRGSAGANVLTF
TGTGCCAGCAAAAAGGACAGGGGGAGTGCTGGGGCCAACGTCCTGACTTTC
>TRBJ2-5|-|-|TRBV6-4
CARPRTEQETQYF
TGTGCCAGACCCCGGACCGAACAAGAGACCCAGTACTTC
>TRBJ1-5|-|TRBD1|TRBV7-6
CASSPRQGGGQPQHF
TGTGCCAGCAGCCCCCGACAGGGGGGGGGCCAGCCCCAGCATTTT
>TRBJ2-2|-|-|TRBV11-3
CASSLAGHGELFF
TGTGCCAGCAGCTTAGCCGGGCACGGGGAGCTGTTTTTT
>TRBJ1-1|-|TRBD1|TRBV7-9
CASSRWTGTGGRETEAFF
TGTGCCAGCAGCAGATGGACCGGGACAGGGGGCCGAGAAACTGAAGCTTTCTTT
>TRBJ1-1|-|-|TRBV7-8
CASSPIGRNTEAFF
TGTGCCAGCAGCCCTATCGGGAGGAACACTGAAGCTTTCTTT
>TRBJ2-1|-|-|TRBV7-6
CASSLRVGDDEQFF
TGTGCCAGCAGCTTACGGGTCGGGGATGATGAGCAGTTCTTC
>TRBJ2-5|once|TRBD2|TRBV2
CASSLTLAGGPLIETQYF
TGTGCCAGCAGTTTAACACTAGCGGGAGGACCTTTAATAGAGACCCAGTACTTC
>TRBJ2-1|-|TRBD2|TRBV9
CASSPSGRIYNEQFF
TGTGCCAGCAGCCCTAGCGGGAGGATCTACAATGAGCAGTTCTTC
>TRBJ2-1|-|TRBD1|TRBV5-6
CASSAITGGNEQFF
TGTGCCAGCAGCGCGATTACAGGGGGCAATGAGCAGTTCTTC
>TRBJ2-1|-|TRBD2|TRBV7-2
CASSLVGTSAGYNEQFF
TGTGCCAGCAGCTTAGTGGGGACTAGCGCAGGATACAATGAGCAGTTCTTC
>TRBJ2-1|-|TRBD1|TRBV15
CATSSDGQGYNEQFF
TGTGCCACCAGCAGTGACGGACAGGGGTACAATGAGCAGTTCTTC
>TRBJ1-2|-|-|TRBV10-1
CASSQGRDYGYTF
TGCGCCAGCAGTCAGGGTCGTGACTATGGCTACACCTTC
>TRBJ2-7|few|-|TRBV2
CASRAGTAYEQYF
TGTGCCAGCAGAGCCGGGACGGCATACGAGCAGTACTTC
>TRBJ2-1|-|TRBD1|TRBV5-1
CASSLGTGGSYNEQFF
TGCGCCAGCAGCTTGGGCACAGGGGGCTCCTACAATGAGCAGTTCTTC
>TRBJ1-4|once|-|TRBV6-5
CASSYSGGPTNEKLFF
TGTGCCAGCAGTTACTCCGGGGGTCCAACTAATGAAAAACTGTTTTTT
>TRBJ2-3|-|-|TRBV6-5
CASSRNPRGTDTQYF
TGTGCCAGCAGTCGCAATCCTCGGGGCACAGATACGCAGTATTTT
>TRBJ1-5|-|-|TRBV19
CASSTNNSYSNQPQHF
TGTGCCAGTAGTACTAACAACAGTTATAGCAATCAGCCCCAGCATTTT
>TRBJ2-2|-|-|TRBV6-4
CASSDSDRNTGELFF
TGTGCCAGCAGTGACTCGGACAGGAACACCGGGGAGCTGTTTTTT
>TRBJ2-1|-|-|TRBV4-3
CASSQDRGGNEQFF
TGCGCCAGCAGCCAAGACAGGGGAGGAAATGAGCAGTTCTTC
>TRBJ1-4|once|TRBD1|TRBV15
CATSYTNRGEEKLFF
TGTGCCACCAGCTACACAAACAGGGGGGAGGAAAAACTGTTTTTT
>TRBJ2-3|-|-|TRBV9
CASSVGGGRGAPDTQYF
TGTGCCAGCAGCGTAGGAGGAGGAAGGGGAGCGCCAGATACGCAGTATTTT
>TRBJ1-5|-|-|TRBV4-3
CASSQNVGQPQHF
TGCGCCAGCAGCCAAAACGTCGGTCAGCCCCAGCATTTT
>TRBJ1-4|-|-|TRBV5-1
CASSLVGTSTGTNEKLFF
TGCGCCAGCAGCTTGGTGGGGACTTCTACCGGTACTAATGAAAAACTGTTTTTT
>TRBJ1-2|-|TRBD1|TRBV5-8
CASSLVSGQGMYGYTF
TGTGCCAGCAGCTTGGTCTCGGGACAGGGGATGTATGGCTACACCTTC
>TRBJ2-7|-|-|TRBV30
CALDLSSYEQYF
TGTGCCTTGGACCTCAGCTCCTACGAGCAGTACTTC
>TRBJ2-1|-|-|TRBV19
CASSTISGPGSSYNEQFF
TGTGCCAGTAGTACCATTTCGGGACCGGGAAGCTCCTACAATGAGCAGTTCTTC
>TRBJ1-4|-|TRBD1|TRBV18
CASSPGTANEKLFF
TGTGCCAGCTCACCCGGGACAGCTAATGAAAAACTGTTTTTT
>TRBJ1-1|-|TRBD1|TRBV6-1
CASNRQGRNTEAFF
TGTGCCAGCAACCGACAGGGGCGGAACACTGAAGCTTTCTTT
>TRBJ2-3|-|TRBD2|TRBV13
CASSPRTSGRRGDTQYF
TGTGCCAGCAGCCCCCGGACTAGCGGGAGAAGGGGAGATACGCAGTATTTT
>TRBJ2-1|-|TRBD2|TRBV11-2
CASSPNHGGGNEQFF
TGTGCCAGCAGCCCCAACCACGGGGGGGGGAATGAGCAGTTCTTC
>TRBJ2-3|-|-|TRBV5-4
CASSFIGSTDTQYF
TGTGCCAGCAGCTTTATAGGTAGCACAGATACGCAGTATTTT
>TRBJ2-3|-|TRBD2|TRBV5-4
CASSPPPRGRVTDTQYF
TGTGCCAGCAGCCCGCCCCCTCGCGGGAGGGTCACAGATACGCAGTATTTT
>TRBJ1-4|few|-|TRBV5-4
CASSLDGFSTNEKLFF
TGTGCCAGCAGCTTGGATGGCTTCTCAACTAATGAAAAACTGTTTTTT